These 20 T cell receptor beta chains originate from one sample sequenced in a study of T cells expressing NK-cell markers. With the 5' RACE reads reprocessed, TCRdb shows one record per CDR3 protein and no DNA. The listing records roughly 110,000 distinct CDR3 sequences. Material: blood T cells: a sorted CD56 or NKG2C T cell subset, CD4+ or CD8+ T cells, or bulk PBMC T cells (not recorded which). All receptors come from a woman aged 18-70 years in good health.

The chain employs TRBV19 and TRBJ2-1; TCRdb proposes TRBD1, but this gene call is untestable without DNA. The CDR3 is 19 amino acids. Germline V gene lookup returns CDR1 LNHDA and CDR2 SQIVND (reference sequence). CDR3 amino acids: CASSIVSPGAGDTYNEQFF.

The chain has TRBV4-1 and TRBJ1-2. CDR1 is MGHRA and CDR2 is YSYEKL in the germline V gene. The CDR3 length is 16 residues. CDR3 amino acids: CASSQDRAQGNYGYTF.

V usage is TRBV12-3 or TRBV12-4 and J usage is TRBJ2-7; TCRdb calls TRBD2, which cannot be checked without DNA. The CDR3 runs to 14 residues. CDR3 residues: CASSAVGPTYEQYF.

The chain is built from TRBV7-2 and TRBJ2-1; absent DNA, TCRdb's TRBD1 call cannot be checked. Germline CDR1 is SGHTA and CDR2 is FQGNSA. The length of the CDR3 is 15 residues. CDR3 loop: CASTPAAGLWNEQFF.

V and J are TRBV6-2 or TRBV6-3 and TRBJ1-1. Germline CDR1 and CDR2: MNHEY and SVGEGT. The CDR3 is 11 residues long. The CDR3 sequence is CASSYSRGAFF.

CDR3 in amino acids: CASRMRGTQETQYF. This chain connects TRBV12-3 or TRBV12-4 to TRBJ2-5. This CDR3 is 14 amino acids long.

The rearrangement joins TRBV27 to TRBJ2-1; TCRdb's D call of TRBD2 is untestable without DNA. CDR1 and CDR2 (germline): MNHEY, SMNVEV (reference sequence). The CDR3 is made up of 15 amino acids. The CDR3 loop is CASSSLGAGGPGGFF.

This rearrangement joins TRBV5-1 to TRBJ2-1; the D call of TRBD2 rests on TCRdb alone, since no DNA is present to check it. The length of the CDR3 is 15 residues. Germline V CDR1 and CDR2: SGHRS, YFSETQ. The CDR3 is CASSSQAGLDNEQFF.

This sequence joins TRBV25-1 and TRBJ1-2; TCRdb designates TRBD1, a call that cannot be tested without DNA. Germline V gene data show CDR1 as MGHDK and CDR2 as SYGVNS. The CDR3 runs 14 residues. The CDR3 sequence: CASSDTGINYGYTF.

The chain links TRBV11-2 to TRBJ2-1; TCRdb gives TRBD1 as the D gene, but with no DNA this cannot be confirmed. In germline, CDR1 is SGHAT, CDR2 FQNNGV. This CDR3 comprises 14 residues. The chain's CDR3 is CASSPGQIYNEQFF.

The chain combines TRBV12-3 or TRBV12-4 with TRBJ1-4. The CDR3 has 12 residues. The CDR3 loop is CASSQHNEKLFF.

The rearrangement links TRBV7-8 to TRBJ2-4. CDR3 length: 16 residues. Germline V lookup: CDR1 SGHVS, CDR2 FQNEAQ. The CDR3 loop is CASSLDDERAKNIQYF.

The chain combines TRBV7-9 with TRBJ2-1. The CDR3 has 11 amino acids. Germline assignment: CDR1 SEHNR and CDR2 FQNEAQ (reference sequence). The CDR3 sequence is CASSLLDVQFF. The full variable domain, rest sourced from reference TRBV7-9 and TRBJ2-1, is DTGVSQNPRHKITKRGQNVTFRCDPISEHNRLYWYRQTLGQGPEFLTYFQNEAQLEKSRLLSDRFSAERPKGSFSTLEIQRTEQGDSAMYLCASSLLDVQFFGPGTRLTVL.

This sequence joins TRBV6-4 and TRBJ2-2; TCRdb names TRBD2, which stays unverified in the absence of DNA. CDR1 is MRHNA, CDR2 SNTAGT, per germline. There are 15 residues in the CDR3. This CDR3 reads CASSGGDSNTGELFF.

The chain employs TRBV12-3 or TRBV12-4 and TRBJ1-1; TCRdb picks TRBD1, but there is no DNA to check that call. This CDR3 is built from 13 residues. Here the CDR3 reads CASSPSGRTEAFF.

This rearrangement joins TRBV20-1 to TRBJ2-7; no DNA is available, so the TRBD2 call from TCRdb remains unchecked. This CDR3 has 13 amino acids. Germline CDR1 reads DFQATT; CDR2 reads SNEGSKA (reference sequence). CDR3 protein: CSALAGSIYEQYF.

The chain has TRBV6-5 and TRBJ2-1; as DNA is missing, the TRBD1 call by TCRdb cannot be tested. The CDR3 has 15 amino acids. Germline CDR1 reads MNHEY; CDR2 reads SVGAGI. The CDR3 loop reads CASSWGQELYNEQFF.

The J gene is TRBJ1-5, the V gene TRBV20-1; TCRdb reports TRBD1, a call that lacks DNA to check it against. Germline lookup yields CDR1 DFQATT and CDR2 SNEGSKA (reference sequence). The CDR3 runs to 16 residues. CDR3 residues: CSAPGMPGVYNQPQHF.

V and J are TRBV30 and TRBJ2-1; TCRdb outputs TRBD2, but without DNA this stays unchecked. Germline V gene lookup returns CDR1 GTSNPN and CDR2 SVGIG (reference sequence). There are 16 residues in the CDR3. The CDR3 reads CAWGFPSAGPYNEQFF.

The chain uses TRBV30 and TRBJ2-4; no DNA is available, so the TRBD1 call from TCRdb remains unchecked. Germline V gene lookup returns CDR1 GTSNPN and CDR2 SVGIG (reference sequence). The CDR3 totals 13 residues. The CDR3 loop reads CAWSPGTGNIQYF.